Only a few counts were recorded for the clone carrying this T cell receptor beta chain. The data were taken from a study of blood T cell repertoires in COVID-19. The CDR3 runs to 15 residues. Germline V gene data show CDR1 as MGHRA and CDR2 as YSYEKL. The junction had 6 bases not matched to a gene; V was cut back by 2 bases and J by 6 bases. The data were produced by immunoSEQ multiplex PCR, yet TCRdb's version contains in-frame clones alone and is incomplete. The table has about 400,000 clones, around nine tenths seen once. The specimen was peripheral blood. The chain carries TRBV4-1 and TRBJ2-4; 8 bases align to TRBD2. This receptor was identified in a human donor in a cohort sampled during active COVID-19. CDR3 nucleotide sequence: TGCGCCAGCAGCCAATATTTGGCGGGAGGAAACATTCAGTACTTC. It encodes CASSQYLAGGNIQYF.